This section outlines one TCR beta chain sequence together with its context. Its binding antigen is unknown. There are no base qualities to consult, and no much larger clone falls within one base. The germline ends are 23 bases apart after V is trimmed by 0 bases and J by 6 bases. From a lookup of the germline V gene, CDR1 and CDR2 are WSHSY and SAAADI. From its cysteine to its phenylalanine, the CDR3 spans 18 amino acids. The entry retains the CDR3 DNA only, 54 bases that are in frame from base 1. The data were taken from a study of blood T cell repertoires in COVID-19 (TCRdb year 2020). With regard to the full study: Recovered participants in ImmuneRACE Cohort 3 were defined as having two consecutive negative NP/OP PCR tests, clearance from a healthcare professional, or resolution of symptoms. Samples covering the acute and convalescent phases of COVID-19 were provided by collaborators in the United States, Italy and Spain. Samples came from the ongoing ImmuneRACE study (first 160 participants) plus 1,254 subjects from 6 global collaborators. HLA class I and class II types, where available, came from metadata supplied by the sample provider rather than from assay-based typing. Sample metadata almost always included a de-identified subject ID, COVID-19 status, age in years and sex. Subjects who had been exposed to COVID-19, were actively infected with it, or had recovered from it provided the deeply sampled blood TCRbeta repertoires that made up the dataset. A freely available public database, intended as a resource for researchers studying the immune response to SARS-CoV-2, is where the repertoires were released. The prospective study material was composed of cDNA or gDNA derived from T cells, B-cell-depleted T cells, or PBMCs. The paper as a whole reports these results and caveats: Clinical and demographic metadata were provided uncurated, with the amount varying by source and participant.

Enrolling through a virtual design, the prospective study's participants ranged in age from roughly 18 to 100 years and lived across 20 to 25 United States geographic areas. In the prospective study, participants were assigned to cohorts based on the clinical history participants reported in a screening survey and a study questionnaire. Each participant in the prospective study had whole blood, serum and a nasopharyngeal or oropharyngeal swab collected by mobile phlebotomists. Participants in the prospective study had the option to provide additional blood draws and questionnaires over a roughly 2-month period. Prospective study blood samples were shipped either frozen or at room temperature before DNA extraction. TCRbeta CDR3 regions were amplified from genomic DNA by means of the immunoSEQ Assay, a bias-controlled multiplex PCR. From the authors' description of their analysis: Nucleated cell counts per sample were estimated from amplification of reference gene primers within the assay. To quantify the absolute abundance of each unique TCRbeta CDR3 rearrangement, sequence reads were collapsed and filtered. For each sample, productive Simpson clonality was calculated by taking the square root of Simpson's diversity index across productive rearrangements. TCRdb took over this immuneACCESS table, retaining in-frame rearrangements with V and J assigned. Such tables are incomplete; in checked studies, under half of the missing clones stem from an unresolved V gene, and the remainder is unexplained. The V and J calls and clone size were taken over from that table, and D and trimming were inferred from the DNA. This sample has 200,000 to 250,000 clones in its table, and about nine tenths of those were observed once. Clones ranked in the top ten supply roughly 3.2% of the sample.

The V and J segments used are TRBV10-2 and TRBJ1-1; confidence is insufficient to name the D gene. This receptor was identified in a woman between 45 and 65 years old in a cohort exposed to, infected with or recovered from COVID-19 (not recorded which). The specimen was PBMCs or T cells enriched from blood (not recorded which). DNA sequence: TGCGCCAGCAGTGAGTCAACCTCCCTGGCCACCCTGGCACCTGAAGCTTTCTTT. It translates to CASSESTSLATLAPEAFF.